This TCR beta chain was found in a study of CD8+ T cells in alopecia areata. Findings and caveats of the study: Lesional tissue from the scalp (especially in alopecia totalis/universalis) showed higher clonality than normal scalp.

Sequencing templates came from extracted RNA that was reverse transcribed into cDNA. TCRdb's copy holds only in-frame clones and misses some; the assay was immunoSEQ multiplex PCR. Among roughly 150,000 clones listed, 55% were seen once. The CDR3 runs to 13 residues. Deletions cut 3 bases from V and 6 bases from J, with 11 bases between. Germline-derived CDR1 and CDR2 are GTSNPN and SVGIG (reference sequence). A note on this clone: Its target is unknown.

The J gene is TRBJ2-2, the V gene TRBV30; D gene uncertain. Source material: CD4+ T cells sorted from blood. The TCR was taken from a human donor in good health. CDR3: CAWSAIEAGELFF. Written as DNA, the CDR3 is TGTGCCTGGAGCGCTATTGAGGCCGGGGAGCTGTTTTTT.